The 15 T cell receptor beta chains below all came from one sample that was sequenced in a study of blood T cell repertoires in COVID-19. Sequencing was performed with immunoSEQ multiplex PCR; in TCRdb, only in-frame clones are kept and a portion is missing. This table holds roughly 300,000 clones, less than 90% found once. What was sequenced was peripheral blood. These receptors were collected from a human donor in a cohort sampled during active COVID-19.

A remark on this clone: A junction end diverges from the germline sequence, so it may reflect a read error. This chain joins TRBV3-1 (or the pseudogene TRBV3-2) and TRBJ1-6, with D possibly being TRBD1 (6 bases). Germline lookup yields CDR1 LGHDT and CDR2 YNNKEL (reference sequence). CDR3 size: 14 residues. For the CDR3, the DNA is TGTGCCAGCAGCCAAGTGCAGGGGAATTCACCCCTCTACTTT. Amino acid sequence: CASSQVQGNSPLYF.

The chain combines TRBV24-1 with TRBJ1-1, with no clear D. This CDR3 has 11 residues. Germline values: CDR1 KGHDR, CDR2 SFDVKD. V gave up 7 bases and J gave up 5 bases, with 7 bases separating them. DNA for the CDR3: TGTGCCACCAGCAGAGGAACTGAAGCTTTCTTT. Translation: CATSRGTEAFF.

The chain has TRBV30 and TRBJ1-6, with D unresolved. V lost 3 bases to trimming and J lost 11 bases, with 11 bases between them. There are 12 residues in the CDR3. The V gene's germline CDR1 is GTSNPN and CDR2 SVGIG (reference sequence). CDR3 sequence (DNA): TGTGCCTGGAGGGGCGGGGTAACACCCCTCCACTTT. Amino acids: CAWRGGVTPLHF.

The rearrangement uses TRBV5-1 and TRBJ2-2; 7 bases align to TRBD1. J was trimmed by 4 bases and V by 4 bases; bases with no gene match: 7. Germline CDR1 and CDR2: SGHRS and YFSETQ. The CDR3 runs to 15 residues. The CDR3 protein is CASSRETGTTGELFF. Written as DNA, the CDR3 is TGCGCCAGCAGCCGCGAGACAGGGACCACCGGGGAGCTGTTTTTT. The full variable domain, with the rest looked up from reference TRBV5-1 and TRBJ2-2, is KAGVTQTPRYLIKTRGQQVTLSCSPISGHRSVSWYQQTPGQGLQFLFEYFSETQRNKGNFPGRFSGRQFSNSRSEMNVSTLELGDSALYLCASSRETGTTGELFFGEGSRLTVL.

The chain carries TRBV28 and TRBJ1-1; 7 positions match TRBD1. V gave up 6 bases and J gave up 5 bases; unmatched junction bases: 6. The CDR3 spans 13 residues. Germline CDR1 reads MDHEN; CDR2 reads SYDVKM. CDR3 coding DNA: TGTGCCAGCAGGAAAAAGACAGGGACTGAAGCTTTCTTT. This encodes CASRKKTGTEAFF.

The chain has TRBV7-2 and TRBJ2-7, with D possibly being TRBD2 (5 bases). There are 14 residues in the CDR3. The germline CDR1 and CDR2 sequences are SGHTA and FQGNSA. With 6 bases removed from V and 7 bases from J, the gap between germline ends came to 19 bases. The CDR3 DNA reads as TGTGCCAGCAGTCCGCAAAGTGGAGGACGGGAGCAGTACTTC. Translated, it gives CASSPQSGGREQYF.

The rearrangement joins TRBV30 to TRBJ1-6, with a possible D match to TRBD1 (5 bases). CDR1 is GTSNPN and CDR2 is SVGIG in the germline V gene (reference sequence). The CDR3 length is 15 residues. Trimming took 5 bases from V and 1 from J, leaving 12 bases between them. In DNA form, the CDR3 reads TGTGCCTGGGGACCTACAGGATCCTATAATTCACCCCTCCACTTT. Its protein is CAWGPTGSYNSPLHF.

The J gene is TRBJ2-1, the V gene TRBV10-1, with D tentatively TRBD2 (5 bases). Germline assignment: CDR1 WNHNN and CDR2 SYGVQD (reference sequence). The CDR3 loop spans 13 amino acids. V was clipped by 3 bases and J by 8 bases, with 11 bases between them. The CDR3 coding sequence is TGCGCCAGCAGTGACCACACTAGGGATGAGCAGTTCTTC. Residues: CASSDHTRDEQFF.

V gene TRBV18 combines with J gene TRBJ1-1; TRBD1 aligns across 7 bases. This CDR3 is 14 amino acids long. V was clipped by 8 bases and J by 1 base; unmatched bases: 7. CDR1 is KGHSH and CDR2 is LQKENI in the germline V gene. The CDR3 spells CASTERQGNTEAFF. In nucleotides, the CDR3 is TGTGCCAGCACAGAACGACAGGGGAACACTGAAGCTTTCTTT.

This rearrangement joins TRBV11-2 to TRBJ1-1; TRBD1 agrees at 7 bases. Germline CDR1 reads SGHAT; CDR2 reads FQNNGV. The CDR3 contains 14 residues. V gave up 3 bases and J gave up 10 bases; unmatched junction bases: 11. The CDR3 DNA reads TGTGCCAGCAGCTTCCCCGGACAGGCGGTCGGAGCTTTCTTT. The encoded protein is CASSFPGQAVGAFF.

The V gene is TRBV11-1, the J gene TRBJ2-7; 7 nucleotides align to TRBD1. Trimming took 4 bases from V and 2 from J; bases not matched to a gene: 5. CDR3 length: 14 residues. Looked up from germline, CDR1 is SGHAT and CDR2 is FQDESV (reference sequence). The chain's CDR3 is CASSSPGTAYEQYF. The CDR3 nucleotides read TGTGCCAGCAGCTCACCCGGGACAGCCTACGAGCAGTACTTC. The full variable domain, with the rest looked up from reference TRBV11-1 and TRBJ2-7, is EAEVAQSPRYKITEKSQAVAFWCDPISGHATLYWYRQILGQGPELLVQFQDESVVDDSQLPKDRFSAERLKGVDSTLKIQPAELGDSAMYLCASSSPGTAYEQYFGPGTRLTVT.

For the CDR3, the DNA is TGTGCCAGCAGCAATAATGCAGGGGTGAACGGCTACACCTTC. Its translation is CASSNNAGVNGYTF. The genes are TRBV3-1 (or the pseudogene TRBV3-2) and TRBJ1-2; tentative D call: TRBD1 (6 bases). V lost 5 bases and J 8 bases, leaving 18 bases between the germline ends. The CDR3 runs 14 residues. CDR1 is LGHDT, CDR2 YNNKEL, per germline (reference sequence).

The chain joins TRBV19 to TRBJ2-2; D uncertain. CDR3 length equals 14 residues. Trimming took off 3 bases at V and 4 bases at J, with 9 bases between the two ends. Germline CDR1 is LNHDA and CDR2 is SQIVND (reference sequence). CDR3 sequence reads: CASSMWQITGELFF. The CDR3 nucleotides are TGTGCCAGTAGTATGTGGCAGATCACCGGGGAGCTGTTTTTT.

The CDR3 loop is CASSESQGSFDEKLFF. The CDR3 DNA is TGCGCCAGCAGTGAGTCCCAGGGGTCGTTCGATGAAAAACTGTTTTTT. The J gene is TRBJ1-4, the V gene TRBV10-1; D perhaps matches TRBD1 (6 bases). The CDR3 has 16 amino acids. Germline V gives CDR1 WNHNN, CDR2 SYGVQD (reference sequence). Trimming pared 0 bases from V and 6 bases from J, leaving 14 bases between.

V and J are TRBV2 and TRBJ2-1; D is undetermined. The V gene lost 6 bases and the J gene lost 6 bases, with 9 bases spanning the gap. Germline values: CDR1 SNHLY, CDR2 FYNNEI. There are 12 residues in the CDR3. CDR3 amino acids: CASRIEINEQFF. The CDR3 DNA reads as TGTGCCAGCAGAATCGAGATCAATGAGCAGTTCTTC.